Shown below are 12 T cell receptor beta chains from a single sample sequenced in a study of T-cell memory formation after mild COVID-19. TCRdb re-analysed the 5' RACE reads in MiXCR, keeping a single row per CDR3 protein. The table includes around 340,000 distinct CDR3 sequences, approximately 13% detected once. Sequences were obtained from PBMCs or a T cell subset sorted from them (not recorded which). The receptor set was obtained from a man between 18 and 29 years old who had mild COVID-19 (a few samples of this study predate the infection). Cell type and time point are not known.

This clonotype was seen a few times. The CDR3 coding sequence is TGTGCCAGCAGCCCCGGCGGACAGGGAGAATTGTATGGCTACACCTTC. This translates into CASSPGGQGELYGYTF. The rearrangement joins TRBV9 to TRBJ1-2; 8 bases agree with TRBD1. The CDR3 is 16 amino acids. V trimming: 4 bases; J trimming: 5 bases; junction bases outside the gene matches: 13. Looked up from germline, CDR1 is SGDLS and CDR2 is YYNGEE.

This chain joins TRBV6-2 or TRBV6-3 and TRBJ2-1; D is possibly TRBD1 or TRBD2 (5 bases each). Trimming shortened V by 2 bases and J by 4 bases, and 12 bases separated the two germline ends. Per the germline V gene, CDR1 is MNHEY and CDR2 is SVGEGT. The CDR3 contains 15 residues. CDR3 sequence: CASSYDGAGYNEQFF. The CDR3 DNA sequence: TGTGCCAGCAGTTACGACGGGGCTGGATACAATGAGCAGTTCTTC.

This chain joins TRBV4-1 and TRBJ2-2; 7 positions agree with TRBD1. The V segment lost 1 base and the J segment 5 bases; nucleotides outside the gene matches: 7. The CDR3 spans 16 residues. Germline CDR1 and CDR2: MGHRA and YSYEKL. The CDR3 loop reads CASSQVGAGGTGELFF. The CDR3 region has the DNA TGCGCCAGCAGCCAAGTGGGGGCAGGGGGAACCGGGGAGCTGTTTTTT.

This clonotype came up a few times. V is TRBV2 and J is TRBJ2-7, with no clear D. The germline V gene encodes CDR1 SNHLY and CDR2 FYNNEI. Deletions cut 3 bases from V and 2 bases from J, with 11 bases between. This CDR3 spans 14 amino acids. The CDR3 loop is CASSEGRSAYEQYF. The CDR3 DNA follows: TGTGCCAGCAGTGAGGGCCGGAGCGCCTACGAGCAGTACTTC.

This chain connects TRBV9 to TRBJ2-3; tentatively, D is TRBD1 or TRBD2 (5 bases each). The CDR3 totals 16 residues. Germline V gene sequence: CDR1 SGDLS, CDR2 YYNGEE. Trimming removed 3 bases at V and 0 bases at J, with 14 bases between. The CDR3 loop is CASSASGTYSTDTQYF. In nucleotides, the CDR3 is TGTGCCAGCAGCGCTAGTGGGACCTATAGCACAGATACGCAGTATTTT. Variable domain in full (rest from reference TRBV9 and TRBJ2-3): DSGVTQTPKHLITATGQRVTLRCSPRSGDLSVYWYQQSLDQGLQFLIQYYNGEERAKGNILERFSAQQFPDLHSELNLSSLELGDSALYFCASSASGTYSTDTQYFGPGTRLTVL.

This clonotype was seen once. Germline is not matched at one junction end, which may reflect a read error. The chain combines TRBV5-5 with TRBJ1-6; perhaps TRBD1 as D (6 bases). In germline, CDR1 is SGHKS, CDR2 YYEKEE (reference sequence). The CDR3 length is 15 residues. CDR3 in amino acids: CASSQGSSYTSPLHF. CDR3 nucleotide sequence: TGTGCCAGCAGCCAGGGGAGCTCCTATACTTCACCCCTCCACTTT. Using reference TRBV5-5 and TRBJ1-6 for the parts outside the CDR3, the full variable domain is DAGVTQSPTHLIKTRGQQVTLRCSPISGHKSVSWYQQVLGQGPQFIFQYYEKEERGRGNFPDRFSARQFPNYSSELNVNALLLGDSALYLCASSQGSSYTSPLHFGNGTRLTVT.

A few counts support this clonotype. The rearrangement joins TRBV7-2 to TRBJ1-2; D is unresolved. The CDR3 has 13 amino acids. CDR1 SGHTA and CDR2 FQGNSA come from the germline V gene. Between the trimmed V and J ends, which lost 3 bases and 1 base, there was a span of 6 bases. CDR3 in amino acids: CASSFGDNYGYTF. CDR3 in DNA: TGTGCCAGCAGCTTTGGGGATAACTATGGCTACACCTTC.

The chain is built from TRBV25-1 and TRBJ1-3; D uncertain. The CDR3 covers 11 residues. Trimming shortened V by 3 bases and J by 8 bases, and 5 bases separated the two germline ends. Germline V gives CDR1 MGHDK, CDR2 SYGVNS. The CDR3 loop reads CASSDFDTIYF. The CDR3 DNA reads TGTGCCAGCAGTGATTTTGACACCATATATTTT.

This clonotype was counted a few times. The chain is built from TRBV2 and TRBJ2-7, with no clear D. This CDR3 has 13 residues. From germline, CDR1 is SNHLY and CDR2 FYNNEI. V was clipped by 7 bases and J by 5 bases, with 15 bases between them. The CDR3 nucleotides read TGTGCCAGCAAATTCGACGATGGGAACGAGCAGTACTTC. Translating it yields CASKFDDGNEQYF.

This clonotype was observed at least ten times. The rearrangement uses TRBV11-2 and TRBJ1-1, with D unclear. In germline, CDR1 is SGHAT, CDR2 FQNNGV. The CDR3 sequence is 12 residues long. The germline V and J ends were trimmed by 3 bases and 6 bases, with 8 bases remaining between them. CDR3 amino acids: CASSFPGAEAFF. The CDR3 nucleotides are TGTGCCAGCAGCTTCCCGGGAGCTGAAGCTTTCTTT. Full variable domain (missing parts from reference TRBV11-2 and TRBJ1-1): EAGVAQSPRYKIIEKRQSVAFWCNPISGHATLYWYQQILGQGPKLLIQFQNNGVVDDSQLPKDRFSAERLKGVDSTLKIQPAKLEDSAVYLCASSFPGAEAFFGQGTRLTVV.

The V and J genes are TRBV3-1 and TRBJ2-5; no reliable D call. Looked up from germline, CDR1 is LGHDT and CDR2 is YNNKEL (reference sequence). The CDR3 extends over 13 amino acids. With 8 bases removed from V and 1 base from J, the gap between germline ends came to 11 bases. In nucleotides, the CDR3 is TGTGCCAGCCTCGGGTCGCCCCAAGAGACCCAGTACTTC. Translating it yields CASLGSPQETQYF.

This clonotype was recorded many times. CDR3 in DNA: TGCGCCAGCAGCTTGGTGTCGGGAGTCCCAGATACGCAGTATTTT. It specifies CASSLVSGVPDTQYF. The chain recombines TRBV5-1 with TRBJ2-3; the D gene is possibly TRBD2 (6 bases). Germline loops: CDR1 SGHRS, CDR2 YFSETQ. This CDR3 spans 15 amino acids. The ends were cut back, 0 bases at V and 4 bases at J, with 12 bases in the middle.